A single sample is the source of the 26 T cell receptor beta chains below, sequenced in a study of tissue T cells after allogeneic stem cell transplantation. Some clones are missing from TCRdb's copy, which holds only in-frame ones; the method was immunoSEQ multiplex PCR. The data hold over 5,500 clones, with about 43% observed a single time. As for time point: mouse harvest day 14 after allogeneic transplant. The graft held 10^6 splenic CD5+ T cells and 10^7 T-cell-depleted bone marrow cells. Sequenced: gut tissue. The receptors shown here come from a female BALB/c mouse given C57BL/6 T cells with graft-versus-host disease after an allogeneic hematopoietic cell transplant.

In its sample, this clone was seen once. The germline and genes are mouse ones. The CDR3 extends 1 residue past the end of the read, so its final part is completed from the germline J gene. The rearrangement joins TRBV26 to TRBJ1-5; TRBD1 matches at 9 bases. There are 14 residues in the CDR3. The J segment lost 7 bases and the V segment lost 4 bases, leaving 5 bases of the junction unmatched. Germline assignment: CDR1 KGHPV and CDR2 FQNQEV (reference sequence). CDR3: CASSPGQGGQAPLF. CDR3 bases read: TGTGCCAGCAGTCCGGGACAGGGAGGACAGGCTCCGCTT.

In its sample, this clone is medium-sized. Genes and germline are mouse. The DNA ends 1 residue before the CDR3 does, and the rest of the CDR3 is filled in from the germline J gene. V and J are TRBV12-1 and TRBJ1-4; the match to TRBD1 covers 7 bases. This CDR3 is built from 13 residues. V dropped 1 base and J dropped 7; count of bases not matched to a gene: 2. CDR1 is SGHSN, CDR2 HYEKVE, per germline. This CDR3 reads CASSLRGLERLFF. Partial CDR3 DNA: TGTGCCAGCTCTCTAAGGGGGCTCGAAAGATTATTT.

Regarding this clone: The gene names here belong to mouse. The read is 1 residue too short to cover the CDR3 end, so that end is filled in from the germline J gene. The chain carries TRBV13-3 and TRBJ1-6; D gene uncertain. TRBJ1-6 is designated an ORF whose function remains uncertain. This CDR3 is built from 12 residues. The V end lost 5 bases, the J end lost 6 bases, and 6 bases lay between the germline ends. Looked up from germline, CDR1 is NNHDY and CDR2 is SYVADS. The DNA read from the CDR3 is TGTGCCAGCAGCCTTCCTAATTCGCCCCTCTAC. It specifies CASSLPNSPLY. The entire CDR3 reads CASSLPNSPLYF.

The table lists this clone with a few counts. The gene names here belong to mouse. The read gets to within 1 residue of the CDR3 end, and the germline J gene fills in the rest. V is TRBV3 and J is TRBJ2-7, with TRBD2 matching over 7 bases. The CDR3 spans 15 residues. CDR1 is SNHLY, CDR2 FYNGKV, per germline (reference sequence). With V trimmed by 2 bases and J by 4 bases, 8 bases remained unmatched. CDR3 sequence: CASSLSAWGIYEQYF. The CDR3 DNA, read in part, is TGTGCCAGCAGCTTATCGGCCTGGGGGATTTATGAACAGTAC.

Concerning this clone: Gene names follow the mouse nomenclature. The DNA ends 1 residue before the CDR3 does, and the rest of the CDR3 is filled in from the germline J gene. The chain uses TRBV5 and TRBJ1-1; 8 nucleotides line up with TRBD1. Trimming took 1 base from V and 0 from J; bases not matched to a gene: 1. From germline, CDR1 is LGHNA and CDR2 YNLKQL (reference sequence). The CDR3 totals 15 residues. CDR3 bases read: TGTGCCAGCAGCCAAGCAGGGGGCTCAAACACAGAAGTCTTC. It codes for CASSQAGGSNTEVF. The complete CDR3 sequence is CASSQAGGSNTEVFF.

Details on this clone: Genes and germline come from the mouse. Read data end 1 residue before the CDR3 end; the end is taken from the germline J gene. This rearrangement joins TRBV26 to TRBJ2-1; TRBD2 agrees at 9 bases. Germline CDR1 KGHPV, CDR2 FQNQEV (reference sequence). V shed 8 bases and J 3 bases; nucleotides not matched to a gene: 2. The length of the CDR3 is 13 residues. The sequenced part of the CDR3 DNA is TGTGCCAGCGGGACTGGGTTCTATGCTGAGCAGTTC. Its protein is CASGTGFYAEQF. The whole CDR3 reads CASGTGFYAEQFF.

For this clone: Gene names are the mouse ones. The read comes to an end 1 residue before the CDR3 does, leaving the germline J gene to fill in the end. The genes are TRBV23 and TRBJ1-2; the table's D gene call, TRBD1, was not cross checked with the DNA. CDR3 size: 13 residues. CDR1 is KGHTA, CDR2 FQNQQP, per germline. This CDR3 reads CSSRDRGRSDYTF. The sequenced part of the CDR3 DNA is TGCTCCAGCAGGGACAGGGGGCGGTCCGACTACACC.

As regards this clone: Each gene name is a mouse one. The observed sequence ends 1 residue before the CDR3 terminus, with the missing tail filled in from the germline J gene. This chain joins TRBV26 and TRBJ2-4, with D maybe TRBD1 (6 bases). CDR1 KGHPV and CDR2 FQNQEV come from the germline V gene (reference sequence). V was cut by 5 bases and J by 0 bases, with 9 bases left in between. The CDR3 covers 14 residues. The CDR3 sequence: CASSRTVSQNTLYF. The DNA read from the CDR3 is TGTGCCAGCAGTAGGACAGTCAGTCAAAACACCTTGTAC. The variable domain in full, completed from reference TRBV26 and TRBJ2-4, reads NSKVIQTPRYLVKGQGQKAKMRCIPEKGHPVVFWYQQNKNNEFKFLINFQNQEVLQQIDMTEKRFSAECPSNSPCSLEIQSSEAGDSALYLCASSRTVSQNTLYFGAGTRLSVL.

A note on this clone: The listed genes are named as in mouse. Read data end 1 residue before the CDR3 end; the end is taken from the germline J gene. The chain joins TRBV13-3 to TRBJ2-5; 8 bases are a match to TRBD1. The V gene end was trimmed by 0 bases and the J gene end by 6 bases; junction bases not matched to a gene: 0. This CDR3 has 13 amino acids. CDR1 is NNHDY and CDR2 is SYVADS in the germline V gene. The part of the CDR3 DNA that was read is TGTGCCAGCAGTGATGGGGACAGGGACACCCAGTAC. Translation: CASSDGDRDTQY. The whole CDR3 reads CASSDGDRDTQYF. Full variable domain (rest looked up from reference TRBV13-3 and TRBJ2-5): EAAVTQSPRSKVAVTGGKVTLSCHQTNNHDYMYWYRQDTGHGLRLIHYSYVADSTEKGDIPDGYKASRPSQENFSLILELASLSQTAVYFCASSDGDRDTQYFGPGTRLLVL.

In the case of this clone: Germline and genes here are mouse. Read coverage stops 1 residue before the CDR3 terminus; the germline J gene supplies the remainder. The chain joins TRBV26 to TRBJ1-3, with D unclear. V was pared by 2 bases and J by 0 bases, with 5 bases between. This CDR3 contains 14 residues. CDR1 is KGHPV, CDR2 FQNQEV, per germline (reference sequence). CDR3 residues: CASSLVGSGNTLYF. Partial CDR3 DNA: TGTGCCAGCAGTCTGGTGGGTTCTGGAAATACGCTCTAT. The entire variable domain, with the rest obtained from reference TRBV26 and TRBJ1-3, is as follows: NSKVIQTPRYLVKGQGQKAKMRCIPEKGHPVVFWYQQNKNNEFKFLINFQNQEVLQQIDMTEKRFSAECPSNSPCSLEIQSSEAGDSALYLCASSLVGSGNTLYFGEGSRLIVV.

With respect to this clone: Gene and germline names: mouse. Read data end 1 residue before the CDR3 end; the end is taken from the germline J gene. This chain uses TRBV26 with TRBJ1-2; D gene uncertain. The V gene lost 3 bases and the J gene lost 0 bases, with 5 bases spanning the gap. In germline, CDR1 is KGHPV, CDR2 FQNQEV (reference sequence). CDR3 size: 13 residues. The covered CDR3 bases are TGTGCCAGCAGTCTCAAGCCAAACTCCGACTACACC. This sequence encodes CASSLKPNSDYT. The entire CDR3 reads CASSLKPNSDYTF.

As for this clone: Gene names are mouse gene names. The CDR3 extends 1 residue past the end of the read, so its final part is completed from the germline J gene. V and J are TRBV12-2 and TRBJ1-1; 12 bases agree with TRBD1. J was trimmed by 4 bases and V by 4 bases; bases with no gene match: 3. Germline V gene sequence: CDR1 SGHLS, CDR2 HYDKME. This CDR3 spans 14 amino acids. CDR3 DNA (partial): TGTGCCAGCTCGCCGGGACAGGGGGCCACAGAAGTCTTC. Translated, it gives CASSPGQGATEVF. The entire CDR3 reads CASSPGQGATEVFF.

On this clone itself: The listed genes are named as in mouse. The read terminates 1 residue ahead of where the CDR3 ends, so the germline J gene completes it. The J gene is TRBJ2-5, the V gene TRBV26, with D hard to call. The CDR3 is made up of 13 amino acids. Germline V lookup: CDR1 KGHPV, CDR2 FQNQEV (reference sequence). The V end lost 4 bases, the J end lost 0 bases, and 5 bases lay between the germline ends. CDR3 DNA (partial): TGTGCCAGCAGTCACAGTAACCAAGACACCCAGTAC. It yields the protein CASSHSNQDTQY. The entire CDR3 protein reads CASSHSNQDTQYF.

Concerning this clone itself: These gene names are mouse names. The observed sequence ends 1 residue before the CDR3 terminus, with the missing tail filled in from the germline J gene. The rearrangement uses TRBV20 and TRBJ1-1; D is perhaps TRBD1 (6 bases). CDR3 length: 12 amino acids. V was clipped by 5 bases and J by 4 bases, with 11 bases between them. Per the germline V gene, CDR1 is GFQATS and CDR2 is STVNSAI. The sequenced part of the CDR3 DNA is TGTGGTGCTTGGCACAGGGCCACAGAAGTCTTC. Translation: CGAWHRATEVF. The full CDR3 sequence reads CGAWHRATEVFF.

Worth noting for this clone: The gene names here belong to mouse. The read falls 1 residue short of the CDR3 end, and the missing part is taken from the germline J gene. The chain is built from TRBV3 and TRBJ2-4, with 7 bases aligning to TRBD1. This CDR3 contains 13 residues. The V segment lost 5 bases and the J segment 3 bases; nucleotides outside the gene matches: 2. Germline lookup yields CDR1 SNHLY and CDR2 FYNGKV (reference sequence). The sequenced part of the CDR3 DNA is TGTGCCAGCAGCCTCAGGGGGCAAAACACCTTGTAC. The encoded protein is CASSLRGQNTLY. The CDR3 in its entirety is CASSLRGQNTLYF.

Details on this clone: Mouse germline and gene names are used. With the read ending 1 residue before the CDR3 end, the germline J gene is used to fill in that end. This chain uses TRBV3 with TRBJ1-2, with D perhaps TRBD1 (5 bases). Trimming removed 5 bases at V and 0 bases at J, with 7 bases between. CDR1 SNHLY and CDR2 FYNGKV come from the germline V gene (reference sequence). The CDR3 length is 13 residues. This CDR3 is CASSPTANSDYTF. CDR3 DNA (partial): TGTGCCAGCAGCCCGACAGCAAACTCCGACTACACC. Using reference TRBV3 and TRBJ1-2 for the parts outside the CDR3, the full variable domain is GPKVLQIPSHQIIDMGQMVTLNCDPVSNHLYFYWYKQILGQQMEFLVNFYNGKVMEKSKLFKDQFSVERPDGSYFTLKIQPTALEDSAVYFCASSPTANSDYTFGSGTRLLVI.

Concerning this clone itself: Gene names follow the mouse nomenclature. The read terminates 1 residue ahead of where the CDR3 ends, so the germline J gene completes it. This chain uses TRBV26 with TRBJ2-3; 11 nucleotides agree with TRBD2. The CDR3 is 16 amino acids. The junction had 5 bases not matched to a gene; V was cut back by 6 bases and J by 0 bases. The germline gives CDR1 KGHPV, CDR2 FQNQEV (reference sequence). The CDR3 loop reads CASRPGTGGSAETLYF. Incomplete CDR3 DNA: TGTGCCAGCAGACCCGGGACTGGGGGTAGTGCAGAAACGCTGTAT.

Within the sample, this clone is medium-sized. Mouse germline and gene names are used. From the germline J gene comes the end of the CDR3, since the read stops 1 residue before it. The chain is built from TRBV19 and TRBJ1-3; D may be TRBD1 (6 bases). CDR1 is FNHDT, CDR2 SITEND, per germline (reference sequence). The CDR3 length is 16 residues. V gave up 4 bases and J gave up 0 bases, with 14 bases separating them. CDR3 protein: CASSPGTQYSGNTLYF. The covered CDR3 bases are TGTGCCAGCAGTCCCGGGACACAATATTCTGGAAATACGCTCTAT.

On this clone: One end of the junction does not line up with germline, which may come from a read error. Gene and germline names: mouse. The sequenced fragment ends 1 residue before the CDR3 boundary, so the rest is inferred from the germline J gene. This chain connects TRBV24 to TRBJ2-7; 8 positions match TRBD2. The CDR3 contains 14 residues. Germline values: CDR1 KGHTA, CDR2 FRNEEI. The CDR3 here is CASSFPGGNYEQYF. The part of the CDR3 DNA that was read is TGTGCAAGCAGCTTTCCTGGGGGGAACTATGAACAGTAC. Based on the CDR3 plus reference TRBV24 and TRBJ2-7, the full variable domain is VAGVTQTPRYLVKEKGQKAHMSCSPEKGHTAFYWYQQNQKQELTFLISFRNEEIMEQTDLVKKRFSAKCSSNSRCILEILSSEEDDSALYLCASSFPGGNYEQYFGPGTRLTVL.

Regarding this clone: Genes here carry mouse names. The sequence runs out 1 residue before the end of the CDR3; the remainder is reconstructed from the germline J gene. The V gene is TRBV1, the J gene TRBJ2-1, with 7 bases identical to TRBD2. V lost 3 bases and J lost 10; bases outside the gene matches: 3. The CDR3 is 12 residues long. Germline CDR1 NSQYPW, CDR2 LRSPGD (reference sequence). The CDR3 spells CTCSAAGGEQFF. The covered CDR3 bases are TGCACCTGCAGTGCGGCGGGGGGGGAGCAGTTC.

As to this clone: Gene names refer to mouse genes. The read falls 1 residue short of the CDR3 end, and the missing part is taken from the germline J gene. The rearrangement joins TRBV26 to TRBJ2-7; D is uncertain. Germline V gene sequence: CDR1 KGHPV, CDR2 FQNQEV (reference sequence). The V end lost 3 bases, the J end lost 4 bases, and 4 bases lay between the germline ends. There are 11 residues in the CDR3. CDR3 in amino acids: CASSLLYEQYF. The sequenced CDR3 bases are TGTGCCAGCAGTCTCCTTTATGAACAGTAC.

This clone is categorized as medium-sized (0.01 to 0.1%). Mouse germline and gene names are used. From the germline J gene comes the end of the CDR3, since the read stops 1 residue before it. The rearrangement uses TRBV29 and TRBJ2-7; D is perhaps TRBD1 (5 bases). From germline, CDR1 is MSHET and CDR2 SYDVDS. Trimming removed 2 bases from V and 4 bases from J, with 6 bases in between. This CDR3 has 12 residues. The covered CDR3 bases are TGTGCTAGCAGTTTACGACAGTATGAACAGTAC. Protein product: CASSLRQYEQY. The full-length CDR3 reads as CASSLRQYEQYF.

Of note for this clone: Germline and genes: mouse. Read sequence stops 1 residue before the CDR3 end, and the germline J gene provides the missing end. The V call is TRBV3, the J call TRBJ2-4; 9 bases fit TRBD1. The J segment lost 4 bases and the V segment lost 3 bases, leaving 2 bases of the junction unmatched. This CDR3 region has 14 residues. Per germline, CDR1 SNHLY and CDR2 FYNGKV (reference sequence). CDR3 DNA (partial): TGTGCCAGCAGCTTTGACAGGGGGAAAAACACCTTGTAC. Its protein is CASSFDRGKNTLY. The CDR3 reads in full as CASSFDRGKNTLYF.

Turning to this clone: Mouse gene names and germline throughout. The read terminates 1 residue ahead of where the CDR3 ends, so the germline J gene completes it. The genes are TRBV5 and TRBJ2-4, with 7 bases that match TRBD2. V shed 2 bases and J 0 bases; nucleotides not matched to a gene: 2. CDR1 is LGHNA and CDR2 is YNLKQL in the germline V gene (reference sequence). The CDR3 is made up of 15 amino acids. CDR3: CASSQTGASQNTLYF. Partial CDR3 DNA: TGTGCCAGCAGCCAAACTGGGGCTAGTCAAAACACCTTGTAC.

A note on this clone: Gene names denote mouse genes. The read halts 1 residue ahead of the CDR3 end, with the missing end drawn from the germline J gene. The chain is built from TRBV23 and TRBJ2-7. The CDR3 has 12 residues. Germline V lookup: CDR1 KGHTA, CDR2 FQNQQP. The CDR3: CSSSQTTYEQYF. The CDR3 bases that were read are TGCTCCAGCAGTCAGACCACCTATGAACAGTAC.

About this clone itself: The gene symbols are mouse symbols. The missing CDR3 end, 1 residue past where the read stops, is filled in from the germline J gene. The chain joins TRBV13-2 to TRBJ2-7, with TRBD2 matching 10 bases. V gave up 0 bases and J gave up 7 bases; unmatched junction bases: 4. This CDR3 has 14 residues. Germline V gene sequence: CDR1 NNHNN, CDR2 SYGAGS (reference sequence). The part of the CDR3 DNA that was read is TGTGCCAGCGGTGATGCTGGGGGGGCGTGGGAACAGTAC. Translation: CASGDAGGAWEQY. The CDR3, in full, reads CASGDAGGAWEQYF.